The 24 T cell receptor beta chains below all came from one sample that was sequenced in a study of shared clonotypes between healthy human individuals (dated by TCRdb to about 2020). The receptor library was made with the immunoSEQ multiplex PCR assay. TCRdb re-hosts the immuneACCESS table, in-frame sequences only. Its copies lack some clones; in the studies checked, an unresolved V gene accounts for under half of them, and the cause for the rest is not known. Here the sample has millions of clones; around 93% occur a single time. Of the sample, under 2% falls within the top ten clones. For the CD8 naive samples, CD45RO-negative cells were positively selected for CCR7, yielding a CD45RA+CCR7+ population from which TemRA cells were excluded. The sequencing input was naive CD8+ T cells from PBMCs. The cell subset or site label here, explained by the study, means: CD45RA+CCR7+. These receptors were collected from a young man in good health. Some clones in this sample may be carry-over from other donors' samples.

Only one count was recorded for this clone. V and J are TRBV27 and TRBJ2-1; D is unclear. V lost 5 bases and J lost 7, with 18 bases in between. CDR3 length: 15 residues. Germline V gene data show CDR1 as MNHEY and CDR2 as SMNVEV (reference sequence). The CDR3 sequence: CASSPLPGQSNEQFF. The CDR3, as DNA: TGTGCCAGCAGTCCGCTTCCGGGCCAGTCAAATGAGCAGTTCTTC.

The CDR3 DNA is TGTGCCAGCAGGCCCCTGGGGTTACAAGAGACCCAGTACTTC. As protein: CASRPLGLQETQYF. The chain combines TRBV28 with TRBJ2-5; no clear D. CDR1 and CDR2 from the germline V gene are MDHEN and SYDVKM. CDR3 size: 14 residues. With 6 bases removed from V and 2 bases from J, the gap between germline ends came to 13 bases.

The chain employs TRBV5-6 and TRBJ2-7; 8 positions agree with TRBD1. From germline, CDR1 is SGHDT and CDR2 YYEEEE. After removal of 0 bases from V and 2 bases from J, the junction contained 7 bases not matched to a gene. The CDR3 has 16 residues. CDR3 residues: CASSLVPGGATYEQYF. The CDR3 DNA is TGTGCCAGCAGCTTGGTTCCAGGGGGCGCAACCTACGAGCAGTACTTC.

The chain employs TRBV29-1 and TRBJ2-5; D possibly corresponds to TRBD1 (6 bases). The germline V gene has CDR1 SQVTM and CDR2 ANQGSEA. V was shortened by 4 bases and J by 9 bases, with 15 bases between the two germline ends. This CDR3 comprises 12 residues. As DNA, the CDR3 is TGCAGCGTTGTTGGACAGATGGCGTCCCAGTACTTC. It translates to CSVVGQMASQYF.

V and J are TRBV6-4 and TRBJ2-7, with D possibly being TRBD1 or TRBD2 (6 bases each). V was pared by 2 bases and J by 4 bases, with 15 bases between. The length of the CDR3 is 15 residues. CDR1 and CDR2 from the germline V gene are MRHNA and SNTAGT. DNA for the CDR3: TGTGCCAGCAGTGACCTGGGGGGCTATCGGTACGAGCAGTACTTC. Its translation is CASSDLGGYRYEQYF.

This chain connects TRBV7-9 to TRBJ2-7; no reliable D call. Trimming cost V 5 bases and J 3 bases, with 8 bases left between them. There are 12 residues in the CDR3. CDR1 is SEHNR, CDR2 FQNEAQ, per germline (reference sequence). The CDR3 region has the DNA TGTGCCAGCAGCCCCGTCGACTACGAGCAGTACTTC. The encoded protein is CASSPVDYEQYF.

The chain combines TRBV14 with TRBJ1-4; a weak D match, TRBD1 (5 bases). V was shortened by 2 bases and J by 7 bases, with 17 bases between the two germline ends. The CDR3 covers 16 residues. Germline CDR1 and CDR2: SGHDN and FVKESK. CDR3 sequence (DNA): TGTGCCAGCAGCCAATTCGGTCAGGGTAGTTTTGAAAAACTGTTTTTT. Protein sequence: CASSQFGQGSFEKLFF. Supplemented by reference TRBV14 and TRBJ1-4, the full variable domain reads EAGVTQFPSHSVIEKGQTVTLRCDPISGHDNLYWYRRVMGKEIKFLLHFVKESKQDESGMPNNRFLAERTGGTYSTLKVQPAELEDSGVYFCASSQFGQGSFEKLFFGSGTQLSVL.

This chain connects TRBV27 to TRBJ1-1; D not resolved. The V end was cut by 6 bases, the J end by 1 base, with 12 bases between. The germline gives CDR1 MNHEY, CDR2 SMNVEV (reference sequence). This CDR3 has 14 residues. Here the CDR3 reads CASSYEVGNTEAFF. As DNA, the CDR3 is TGTGCCAGCAGCTATGAGGTGGGGAACACTGAAGCTTTCTTT.

The CDR3: CASSDPGQGRVEQYF. The CDR3, as DNA: TGTGCCAGCAGCGATCCGGGACAGGGTCGCGTCGAGCAGTACTTC. The V gene is TRBV9, the J gene TRBJ2-7; the match to TRBD1 covers 9 bases. Looked up from germline, CDR1 is SGDLS and CDR2 is YYNGEE. After removal of 3 bases from V and 6 bases from J, the junction contained 10 bases not matched to a gene. The CDR3 is 15 amino acids.

This chain connects TRBV7-8 to TRBJ1-1; D might be TRBD1 (6 bases). Germline V gene sequence: CDR1 SGHVS, CDR2 FQNEAQ. V was shortened by 1 base and J by 4 bases, with 13 bases between the two germline ends. CDR3 length: 15 amino acids. As DNA, the CDR3 is TGTGCCAGCAGCTTAGGAGCGGGGGGCTTCACTGAAGCTTTCTTT. Its protein is CASSLGAGGFTEAFF.

The chain is built from TRBV27 and TRBJ2-7; 10 bases are shared with TRBD1. This CDR3 region has 16 residues. From germline, CDR1 is MNHEY and CDR2 SMNVEV (reference sequence). V was clipped by 0 bases and J by 5 bases; unmatched bases: 7. The CDR3 nucleotides are TGTGCCAGCAGTTTATCGTTCGGGACAGGGGACCACGAGCAGTACTTC. It is translated as CASSLSFGTGDHEQYF.

As regards this clone: The sample contains more than one DNA sequence encoding this CDR3. The chain recombines TRBV9 with TRBJ1-1; the D is unclear. The V gene's germline CDR1 is SGDLS and CDR2 YYNGEE. This CDR3 contains 14 residues. Trimming took 0 bases from V and 0 from J, leaving 6 bases between them. The CDR3 nucleotides read TGTGCCAGCAGCGTAGGAGGTGTGAACACTGAAGCTTTCTTT. Its translation is CASSVGGVNTEAFF.

In its sample, this clone was seen once. The chain couples TRBV27 to TRBJ1-4; 7 nucleotides agree with TRBD1. In germline, CDR1 is MNHEY, CDR2 SMNVEV (reference sequence). The V segment lost 4 bases and the J segment 7 bases; nucleotides outside the gene matches: 6. The CDR3 has 14 residues. This CDR3 is CASSSGAGGEKLFF. Here the CDR3 DNA reads TGTGCCAGCAGTTCAGGGGCAGGGGGTGAAAAACTGTTTTTT. Using reference TRBV27 and TRBJ1-4 for the parts outside the CDR3, the full variable domain is EAQVTQNPRYLITVTGKKLTVTCSQNMNHEYMSWYRQDPGLGLRQIYYSMNVEVTDKGDVPEGYKVSRKEKRNFPLILESPSPNQTSLYFCASSSGAGGEKLFFGSGTQLSVL.

The chain carries TRBV15 and TRBJ2-3; 10 nucleotides match TRBD1. The germline gives CDR1 LNHNV, CDR2 YYDKDF (reference sequence). Losses at the gene ends were 1 base for V and 3 bases for J; bases not matched to a gene: 4. The CDR3 length is 16 residues. CDR3 DNA: TGTGCCACCAGCAGAGTTGGGACAGGGGCTACAGATACGCAGTATTTT. This gives the protein CATSRVGTGATDTQYF.

Concerning this clone: Other DNA sequences of this sample code for an identical CDR3. The chain is built from TRBV27 and TRBJ2-6, with a weak D call TRBD1 (5 bases). The CDR3 covers 15 residues. CDR1 and CDR2 from the germline V gene are MNHEY and SMNVEV (reference sequence). V lost 6 bases and J 1 base, leaving 10 bases between the germline ends. CDR3 nucleotide sequence: TGTGCCAGCAGCCCAGGGTTTTCTGGGGCCAACGTCCTGACTTTC. This sequence encodes CASSPGFSGANVLTF.

The chain employs TRBV28 and TRBJ2-3; D possibly corresponds to TRBD2 (5 bases). With 5 bases removed from V and 1 base from J, the gap between germline ends came to 10 bases. The CDR3 totals 14 residues. Germline assignment: CDR1 MDHEN and CDR2 SYDVKM. CDR3 DNA sequence: TGTGCCAGCAGTGAGGGAACGCGCACAGATACGCAGTATTTT. Its protein product is CASSEGTRTDTQYF.

As for this clone: Other DNA sequences in the same sample also yield this CDR3. The chain has TRBV9 and TRBJ2-2, with 8 bases aligning to TRBD1. The germline CDR1 and CDR2 sequences are SGDLS and YYNGEE. The ends lost 3 bases at V and 2 bases at J; junction bases unmatched: 3. The CDR3 is 15 residues long. DNA of the CDR3: TGTGCCAGCAGCGGAGGACAGGGAAACACCGGGGAGCTGTTTTTT. This gives the protein CASSGGQGNTGELFF.

This rearrangement joins TRBV29-1 to TRBJ2-7, with 9 bases identical to TRBD1. V lost 5 bases, J lost 6 bases, and 14 bases stayed unmatched. The CDR3 sequence is 15 residues long. Germline CDR1 and CDR2: SQVTM and ANQGSEA. The CDR3 DNA sequence: TGCAGCGTTACACTTGGGACAGGGCTTAGGGGCGAGCAGTACTTC. Protein sequence: CSVTLGTGLRGEQYF.

The chain combines TRBV6-4 with TRBJ2-6, with TRBD1 identical over 9 bases. The V gene's germline CDR1 is MRHNA and CDR2 SNTAGT. Trimming at V came to 0 bases and at J to 0 bases, leaving 18 bases not matched to a gene. This CDR3 contains 23 residues. Here the CDR3 reads CASSDSKPVPRDRVYSGANVLTF. The DNA of the CDR3 is TGTGCCAGCAGTGACTCGAAACCAGTCCCCCGGGACAGGGTCTACTCTGGGGCCAACGTCCTGACTTTC.

V gene TRBV7-2 combines with J gene TRBJ2-4, with D maybe TRBD2 (6 bases). The CDR3 length is 14 residues. CDR1 is SGHTA and CDR2 is FQGNSA in the germline V gene. V lost 0 bases and J lost 11, with 14 bases in between. CDR3 sequence: CASSLATGGEVQYF. CDR3 in DNA: TGTGCCAGCAGCTTAGCGACGGGTGGGGAGGTTCAGTACTTC.

The chain couples TRBV7-9 to TRBJ2-2; D gene unclear. The V and J ends lost 4 bases and 0 bases respectively, with 6 bases between them. The germline CDR1 and CDR2 sequences are SEHNR and FQNEAQ (reference sequence). The CDR3 loop spans 14 amino acids. The CDR3 loop reads CASSWTANTGELFF. The CDR3, as DNA: TGTGCCAGCAGCTGGACGGCGAACACCGGGGAGCTGTTTTTT.

This clone was found once. The chain couples TRBV11-3 to TRBJ2-7; 12 bases agree with TRBD2. The V segment lost 5 bases and the J segment 6 bases; nucleotides outside the gene matches: 8. This CDR3 is built from 15 residues. Per germline, CDR1 SGHNT and CDR2 YENEEA. This chain's CDR3 is CASSPGTSGSTEQYF. The CDR3 DNA sequence: TGTGCCAGCAGCCCTGGGACTAGCGGGTCCACCGAGCAGTACTTC.

The V call is TRBV7-8, the J call TRBJ1-5; a weak D match, TRBD1 (5 bases). Deletions cut 2 bases from V and 10 bases from J, with 18 bases between. This CDR3 is 15 amino acids long. Germline-derived CDR1 and CDR2 are SGHVS and FQNEAQ. Here the CDR3 DNA reads TGTGCCAGCAGCTTAAGTGACGGGGGGATCGGACCCCAGCATTTT. It encodes CASSLSDGGIGPQHF.

V and J are TRBV21-1 and TRBJ2-2; TRBD2 is the table's D call, not checked against the DNA. TRBV21-1 is annotated as a pseudogene. The CDR3 totals 12 residues. The CDR3 sequence is CATLPKTGELFF. The DNA for the CDR3 is TGTGCCACCTTACCTAAGACCGGGGAGCTGTTTTTT.